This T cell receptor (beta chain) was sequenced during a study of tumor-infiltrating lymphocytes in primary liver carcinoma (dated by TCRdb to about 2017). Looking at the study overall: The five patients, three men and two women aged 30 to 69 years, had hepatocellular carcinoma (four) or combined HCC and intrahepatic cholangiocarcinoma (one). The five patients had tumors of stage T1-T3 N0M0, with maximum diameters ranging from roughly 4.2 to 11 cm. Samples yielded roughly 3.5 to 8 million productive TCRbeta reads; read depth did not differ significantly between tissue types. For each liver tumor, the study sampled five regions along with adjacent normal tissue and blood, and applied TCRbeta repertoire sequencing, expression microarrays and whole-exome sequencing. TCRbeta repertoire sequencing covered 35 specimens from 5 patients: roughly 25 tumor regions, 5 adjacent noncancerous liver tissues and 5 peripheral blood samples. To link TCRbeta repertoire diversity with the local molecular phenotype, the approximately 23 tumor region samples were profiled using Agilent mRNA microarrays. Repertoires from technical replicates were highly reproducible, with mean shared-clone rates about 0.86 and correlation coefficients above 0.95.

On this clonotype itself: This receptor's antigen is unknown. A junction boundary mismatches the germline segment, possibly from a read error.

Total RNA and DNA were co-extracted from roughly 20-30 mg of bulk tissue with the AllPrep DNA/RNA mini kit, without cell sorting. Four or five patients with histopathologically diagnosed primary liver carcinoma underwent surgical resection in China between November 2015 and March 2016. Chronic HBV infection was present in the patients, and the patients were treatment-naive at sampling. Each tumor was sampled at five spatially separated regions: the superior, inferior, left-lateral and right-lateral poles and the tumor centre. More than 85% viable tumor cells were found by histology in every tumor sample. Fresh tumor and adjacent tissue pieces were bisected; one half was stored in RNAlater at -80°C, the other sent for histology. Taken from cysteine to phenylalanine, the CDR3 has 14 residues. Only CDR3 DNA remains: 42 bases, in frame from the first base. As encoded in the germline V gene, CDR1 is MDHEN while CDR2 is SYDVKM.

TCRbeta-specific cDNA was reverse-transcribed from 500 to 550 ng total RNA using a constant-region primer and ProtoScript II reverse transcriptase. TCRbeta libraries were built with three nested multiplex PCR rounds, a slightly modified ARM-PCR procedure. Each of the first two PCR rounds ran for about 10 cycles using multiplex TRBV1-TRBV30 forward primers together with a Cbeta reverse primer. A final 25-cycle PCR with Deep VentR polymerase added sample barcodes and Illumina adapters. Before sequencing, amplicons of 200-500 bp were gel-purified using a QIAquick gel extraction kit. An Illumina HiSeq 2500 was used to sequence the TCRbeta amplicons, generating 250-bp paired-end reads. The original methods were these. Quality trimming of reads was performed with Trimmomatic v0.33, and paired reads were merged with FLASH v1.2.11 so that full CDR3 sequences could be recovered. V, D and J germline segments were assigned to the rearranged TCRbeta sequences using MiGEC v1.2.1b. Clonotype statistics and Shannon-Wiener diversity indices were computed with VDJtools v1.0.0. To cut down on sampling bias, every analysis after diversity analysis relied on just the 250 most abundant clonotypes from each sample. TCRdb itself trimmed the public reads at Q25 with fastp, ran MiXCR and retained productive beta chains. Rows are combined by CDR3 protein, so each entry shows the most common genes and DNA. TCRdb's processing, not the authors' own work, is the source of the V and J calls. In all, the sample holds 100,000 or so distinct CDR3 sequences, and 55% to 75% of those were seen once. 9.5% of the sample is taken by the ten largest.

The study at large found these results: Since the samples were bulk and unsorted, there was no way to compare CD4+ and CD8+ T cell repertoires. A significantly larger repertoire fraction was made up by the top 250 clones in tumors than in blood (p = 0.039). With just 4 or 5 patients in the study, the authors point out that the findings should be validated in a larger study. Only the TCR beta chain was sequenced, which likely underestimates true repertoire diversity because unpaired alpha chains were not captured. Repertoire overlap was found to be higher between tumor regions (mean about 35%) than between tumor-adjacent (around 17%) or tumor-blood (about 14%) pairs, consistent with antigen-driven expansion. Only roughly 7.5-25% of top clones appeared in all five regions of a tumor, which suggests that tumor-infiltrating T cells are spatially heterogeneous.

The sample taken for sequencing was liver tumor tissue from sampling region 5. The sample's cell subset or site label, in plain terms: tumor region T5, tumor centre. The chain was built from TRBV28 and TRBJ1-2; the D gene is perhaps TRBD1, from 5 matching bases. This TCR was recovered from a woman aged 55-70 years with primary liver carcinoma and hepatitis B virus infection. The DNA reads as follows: TGTACCAGCAGTTTATGGGGGAACGAAATAGGCTACACCTTC. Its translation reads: CTSSLWGNEIGYTF.